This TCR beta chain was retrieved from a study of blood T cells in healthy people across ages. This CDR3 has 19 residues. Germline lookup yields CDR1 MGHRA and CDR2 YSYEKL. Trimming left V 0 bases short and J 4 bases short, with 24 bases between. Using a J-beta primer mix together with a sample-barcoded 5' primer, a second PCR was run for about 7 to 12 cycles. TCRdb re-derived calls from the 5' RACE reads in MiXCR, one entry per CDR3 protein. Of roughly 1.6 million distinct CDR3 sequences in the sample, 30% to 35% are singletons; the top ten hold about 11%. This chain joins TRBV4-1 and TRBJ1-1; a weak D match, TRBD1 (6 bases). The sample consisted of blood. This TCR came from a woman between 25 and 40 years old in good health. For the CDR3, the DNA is TGCGCCAGCAGCCAAGATCCGTATGATAGGGGGGCCCTGAGCACTGAAGCTTTCTTT. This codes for CASSQDPYDRGALSTEAFF.